The source of this T cell receptor beta chain is a study of T-cell reconstitution after alpha-beta-depleted transplantation in children. Preparation of the TCRbeta library involved a method that used unique molecular identifiers. One entry per CDR3 protein, called by TCRdb with MiXCR from the PCR reads. There are 220,000 or so distinct CDR3 sequences in the sample; around 7.8% occur only once, and less than 8% lies in the top ten. Broader study findings: T-cell counts and diversity were attributed mostly to newly produced T cells one year after transplant. Surviving recipient T cells and thymic progenitors produced the high day-60 TCRbeta diversity seen in some patients.

This clonotype was seen at least ten times. The antigen remains undetermined. The sequence was obtained from a male patient between 5 and 17 years old who had a stem cell transplant for acute lymphoblastic leukemia, so the T cells may come from the graft donor. The material was PBMCs, mostly from graft donor cells, obtained 180 days after TCRalphabeta/CD19-depleted stem cell transplant.

Here the CDR3 reads CASSVAGQEGGYTF. The CDR3 nucleotides are TGTGCCAGCAGCGTAGCGGGGCAGGAAGGAGGCTACACCTTC. V usage is TRBV9 and J usage is TRBJ1-2; D may be TRBD1 (5 bases). CDR1 and CDR2 (germline): SGDLS, YYNGEE. The V end was cut by 0 bases, the J end by 8 bases, with 14 bases between. The CDR3 is made up of 14 amino acids.